This T cell receptor beta chain is drawn from a study of Ad26.COV2.S vaccination and SARS-CoV-2 variants. Study-level points and caveats: Quantification of TCR breadth and depth may have yielded underestimates of total T cell responses. Once vaccination had occurred, spike-specific CD8+ and CD4+ T cell responses reportedly showed substantial breadth.

V was trimmed by 5 bases and J by 0 bases, leaving 10 bases between them. This CDR3 has 14 amino acids. The germline V gene has CDR1 SQVTM and CDR2 ANQGSEA. TCRdb's copy holds only in-frame clones and misses some; the assay was immunoSEQ multiplex PCR. The sample holds 300,000 to 400,000 clones, about 87% seen once. Points on this clone: Its antigen is unknown.

Regarding treatment: roughly 18 received Ad26.COV2.S at low or high dose, single or two shots; roughly 5 received placebo; per-sample allocation not given. Day 63 following the first vaccine or placebo injection was when the samples were taken. In Boston, the donor was an adult between 18-55 years of age. The J gene is TRBJ1-4, the V gene TRBV29-1; D might be TRBD1 (6 bases). The sample here was peripheral blood, taken in a trial of Ad26.COV2.S vaccine versus placebo. The TCR originated in a person aged 18-60 years who received the Ad26.COV2.S COVID-19 vaccine or a placebo. CDR3 nucleotide sequence: TGCAGCGTTCCGGACAGTTCAACTAATGAAAAACTGTTTTTT. Its translation: CSVPDSSTNEKLFF.